This is a list of T cell receptor beta chains from one sample in a study of blood T cells in healthy people across ages. TCRdb reanalysed the 5' RACE reads using MiXCR and keeps one entry per CDR3 protein. The sample includes about 1,400,000 distinct CDR3 sequences, approximately 60% of them seen just once. The sample consisted of blood. The source is a man aged 18 to 29 in good health. Each CDR3 is given with its conserved first and last residue. The D gene is left open where the match is weak. Size is omitted from some rows. Given values are once, few, many or a class for expanded clones.

TRBV4-3	NA	TRBJ2-5	NA	TGCGCCAGCAGCCAAGCCCCCGGGACAACATACAATGAGCAGTACTTC	CASSQAPGTTYNEQYF
TRBV7-2	NA	TRBJ2-3	TRBD2	TGTGCCAGCAGCTTAGGCGGGGGGACCCTAGATACGCAGTATTTT	CASSLGGGTLDTQYF
TRBV7-2	NA	TRBJ1-1	TRBD1	TGTGCCAGCAGCTTACGGGGCCCACAGGGGGTTGGTCAGACTGAAGCTTTCTTT	CASSLRGPQGVGQTEAFF
TRBV7-6	NA	TRBJ2-1	TRBD2	TGTGCCAGCAGCTTAGTCAGCGGGGGGGCCATTAGGAATGAGCAGTTCTTC	CASSLVSGGAIRNEQFF
TRBV20-1	once	TRBJ2-2	NA	TGCAGTGGAGGACAAATGAACACCGGGGAGCTGTTTTTT	CSGGQMNTGELFF
TRBV4-3	NA	TRBJ2-5	NA	TGCGCCAGCAGCCAAGGTGGGGGGCCTGGGGAGACCCAGTACTTC	CASSQGGGPGETQYF
TRBV24-1	NA	TRBJ2-1	NA	TGTGCCACCAGGAAACACAATGAGCAGTTCTTC	CATRKHNEQFF
TRBV3-1	once	TRBJ2-7	NA	TGTGCCAGCAGCCAAGTGGTCGGCGGGGGCTTCCCCTACGAGCAGTACTTC	CASSQVVGGGFPYEQYF
TRBV10-3	NA	TRBJ1-2	TRBD1	TGTGCCATCAGAAACGACAGGGAAAGGAACTATGGCTACACCTTC	CAIRNDRERNYGYTF
TRBV5-1	once	TRBJ2-3	NA	TGCGCCAGCTCCTTTTTGGGAGCCTACACAGATACGCAGTATTTT	CASSFLGAYTDTQYF
TRBV29-1	few	TRBJ1-4	NA	TGCAGCGTGAGACACGACAACGGGGGCAAACTGTTTTTT	CSVRHDNGGKLFF
TRBV6-5	few	TRBJ2-5	TRBD2	TGTGCCAGCAGACATCGCTCTAGCGGACAAGAGACCCAGTACTTC	CASRHRSSGQETQYF
TRBV29-1	NA	TRBJ2-3	NA	TGCAGCGTTTCGGAAGGGGGTGGCGATACGCAGTATTTT	CSVSEGGGDTQYF
TRBV27	NA	TRBJ1-1	NA	TGTGCCAGCACCCCTTATCAGGGTGGGAACACTGAAGCTTTCTTT	CASTPYQGGNTEAFF
TRBV7-9	NA	TRBJ2-7	NA	TGTGCCAGCAGTAAGCGGCCCTACGAGCAGTACTTC	CASSKRPYEQYF
TRBV7-2	NA	TRBJ2-1	NA	TGTGCCAGCAGCTTAAACGCACATGAGCAGTTCTTC	CASSLNAHEQFF
TRBV4-2	once	TRBJ2-2	NA	TGTGCCAGCAAAATAGGGGGAGGTACCGGGGAGCTGTTTTTT	CASKIGGGTGELFF
TRBV5-1	NA	TRBJ1-1	TRBD1	TGCGCCAGCACCCGCACAGGGGGATCAAACACTGAAGCTTTCTTT	CASTRTGGSNTEAFF